This section outlines one T cell receptor beta chain sequence together with its context. Its antigen is still unknown. The sample belongs to a study of human T cells and chemical hapten exposure. Sample time point: pre-sensitization, week 0. Treatment denoted: therapeutic diphenylcyclopropenone sensitization with weekly scalp DPC. The authors extracted total RNA from unfractionated whole blood. Unique molecular identifiers were affixed to discrete cDNA molecules within the library. TCRdb re-called the RACE reads through MiXCR, storing one row per CDR3 protein. The sample lists some 400,000 distinct CDR3 sequences; approximately 5.1% were seen once. Findings and limits, study-wide: Significantly greater numbers of large CDR3 similarity clusters came from expanded TCRs than from controls.

V gave up 6 bases and J gave up 1 base; unmatched junction bases: 2. This CDR3 region has 14 residues. The germline V gene encodes CDR1 SGHRS and CDR2 YFSETQ. The sample in question was whole blood, obtained in connection with sensitization to the hapten diphenylcyclopropenone (DPC). The rearrangement links TRBV5-1 to TRBJ1-5; 9 nucleotides line up with TRBD1. The receptor was isolated from a woman aged 50 to 60 with alopecia areata. Some clones in this sample may be carry-over from other donors' samples. The CDR3 DNA is TGCGCCAGCAAGGGGACAGGGAGCAATCAGCCCCAGCATTTT. The encoded protein is CASKGTGSNQPQHF.